One TCR beta chain is described in this entry. Its target is unknown. The CDR3 runs to 12 residues. With 7 bases removed from V and 2 bases from J, the gap between germline ends came to 3 bases. Germline CDR1 and CDR2: SEHNR and FQNEAQ (reference sequence). The sample is drawn from a study of cytomegalovirus exposure and HLA in healthy donors. PCR involved 60 Vbeta and 13 Jbeta primers. Measured with immunoSEQ multiplex PCR; TCRdb has only the in-frame clones, and not every one. The table lists some 120,000 clones. Study-level results: 150 or so TCR beta chains were listed as cytomegalovirus-associated. Later analysis identified a missense DCLRE1C variant that was linked to TCR beta V- and J-gene trimming. When analyzed later, the rates of TCR association showed variation by HLA locus, with DRB1 the most and HLA-C the fewest. In the analysis, some V segments, TRBV6-2 and TRBV6-3 included, were excluded as indistinguishable.

V and J are TRBV7-9 and TRBJ2-6; D uncertain. Sequenced input: PBMCs. The sequence came from a man between 40 and 49 years old in good health and CMV-seronegative. CDR3 nucleotide sequence: TGTGCCAGCAACACTGGGGCCAACGTCCTGACTTTC. Translation: CASNTGANVLTF.